These 28 T cell receptor beta chains originate from one sample sequenced in a study of spatial heterogeneity in lung cancer. Each CDR3 protein gets one entry after TCRdb re-called the 5' RACE reads with MiXCR. The profile covers more than 80,000 distinct CDR3 sequences, with around 12% appearing a single time and roughly two fifths taken by the ten largest. Time point noted: sample taken at primary tumor resection. This sample comprised PBMCs, obtained at surgery. The receptors stem from a male donor with early-stage non-small cell lung cancer.

This clonotype was counted many times. The chain employs TRBV20-1 and TRBJ1-5; D is undetermined. The CDR3 runs to 13 residues. Looked up from germline, CDR1 is DFQATT and CDR2 is SNEGSKA (reference sequence). The V gene lost 3 bases and the J gene lost 1 base, with 7 bases spanning the gap. CDR3 sequence (DNA): TGCAGTGCTAGGGTTAAAAGCAATCAGCCCCAGCATTTT. This sequence encodes CSARVKSNQPQHF.

The rearrangement uses TRBV6-2 or TRBV6-3 and TRBJ2-5, with D unclear. Trimming removed 0 bases from V and 1 base from J, with 15 bases in between. CDR1 is MNHEY, CDR2 SVGEGT, per germline. The CDR3 loop spans 17 amino acids. Written as DNA, the CDR3 is TGTGCCAGCAGTTACTCGAAAACCGGACGGCTCCAAGAGACCCAGTACTTC. It translates to CASSYSKTGRLQETQYF.

This clonotype came up many times. The V gene is TRBV12-3 or TRBV12-4, the J gene TRBJ2-3; D not certain. This CDR3 spans 12 amino acids. The V end was cut by 8 bases, the J end by 2 bases, with 8 bases between. The DNA for the CDR3 is TGTGCCAGCGCGAGGACCACAGATACGCAGTATTTT. It encodes CASARTTDTQYF.

The table lists this clonotype with many counts. J is TRBJ2-1 and V is TRBV2; D not certain. Germline V gives CDR1 SNHLY, CDR2 FYNNEI. Trimming pared 6 bases from V and 0 bases from J, leaving 12 bases between. This CDR3 has 15 residues. DNA of the CDR3: TGTGCCAGCAGCGCCCTTGCGGACTCCTACAATGAGCAGTTCTTC. Translating it yields CASSALADSYNEQFF.

This clonotype was seen more than once but under ten times. The chain recombines TRBV29-1 with TRBJ2-1; no definite D call. Germline-derived CDR1 and CDR2 are SQVTM and ANQGSEA. The CDR3 has 13 amino acids. V lost 3 bases and J 0 bases, leaving 6 bases between the germline ends. The CDR3 spells CSVEPSSYNEQFF. The CDR3 nucleotides read TGCAGCGTTGAGCCCAGCTCCTACAATGAGCAGTTCTTC.

This clonotype came up many times. The J gene is TRBJ2-3, the V gene TRBV4-3; 7 nucleotides agree with TRBD2. After removal of 0 bases from V and 0 bases from J, the junction contained 3 bases not matched to a gene. CDR1 LGHNA and CDR2 YSLEER come from the germline V gene. This CDR3 comprises 16 residues. The CDR3 loop reads CASSQELARSTDTQYF. CDR3 coding DNA: TGCGCCAGCAGCCAAGAACTAGCGCGGAGCACAGATACGCAGTATTTT.

The genes are TRBV7-2 and TRBJ2-5; 7 bases align to TRBD1. Trimming at V came to 5 bases and at J to 4 bases, leaving 7 bases not matched to a gene. Germline assignment: CDR1 SGHTA and CDR2 FQGNSA. CDR3 length equals 14 residues. CDR3 amino acids: CASSPQRGRETQYF. The CDR3 DNA sequence: TGTGCCAGCAGCCCACAAAGGGGGCGAGAGACCCAGTACTTC.

This clonotype has more than one count but fewer than ten. The V gene is TRBV18, the J gene TRBJ2-3; D may match TRBD1 or TRBD2 (5 bases each). This CDR3 comprises 14 residues. CDR1 and CDR2 from the germline V gene are KGHSH and LQKENI. Trimming removed 1 base from V and 4 bases from J, with 9 bases in between. DNA for the CDR3: TGTGCCAGCTCACCACAGGGACCCCCAGATACGCAGTATTTT. Residues: CASSPQGPPDTQYF.

This clonotype occurred a few times. The chain employs TRBV5-1 and TRBJ1-6; 7 nucleotides align to TRBD1. Germline loops: CDR1 SGHRS, CDR2 YFSETQ. There are 15 residues in the CDR3. Trimming at V came to 4 bases and at J to 9 bases, leaving 10 bases not matched to a gene. CDR3 amino acids: CASSIRQGASSPLHF. The CDR3 region has the DNA TGCGCCAGCAGCATCCGACAGGGAGCGAGTTCACCCCTCCACTTT.

This clonotype was counted ten times or more. This sequence joins TRBV7-2 and TRBJ2-1; 7 bases fit TRBD2. The ends lost 4 bases at V and 7 bases at J; junction bases unmatched: 1. Germline loops: CDR1 SGHTA, CDR2 FQGNSA. The CDR3 is 12 amino acids. The CDR3 sequence: CASSYGGNEQFF. The CDR3 DNA reads TGTGCCAGCAGCTACGGGGGGAATGAGCAGTTCTTC. The full variable domain, its missing parts supplied by reference TRBV7-2 and TRBJ2-1, is GAGVSQSPSNKVTEKGKDVELRCDPISGHTALYWYRQSLGQGLEFLIYFQGNSAPDKSGLPSDRFSAERTGGSVSTLTIQRTQQEDSAVYLCASSYGGNEQFFGPGTRLTVL.

The table lists this clonotype with a few counts. The chain recombines TRBV6-2 or TRBV6-3 with TRBJ2-7; D is perhaps TRBD2 (5 bases). Germline V lookup: CDR1 MNHEY, CDR2 SVGEGT. Trimming pared 7 bases from V and 2 bases from J, leaving 9 bases between. The CDR3 has 12 residues. The CDR3 loop reads CASTDSAYEQYF. CDR3 DNA sequence: TGTGCCAGCACGGACTCCGCCTACGAGCAGTACTTC.

This clonotype appeared many times. The chain combines TRBV12-3 or TRBV12-4 with TRBJ1-6; D is unresolved. The CDR3 sequence is 16 residues long. The V gene lost 0 bases and the J gene lost 6 bases, with 12 bases spanning the gap. For the CDR3, the DNA is TGTGCCAGCAGTTTAGCAAGAGGGAGGGTTAATTCACCCCTCCACTTT. Translation gives CASSLARGRVNSPLHF.

There are many counts of this clonotype. The chain has TRBV28 and TRBJ2-7; 10 positions agree with TRBD2. The germline gives CDR1 MDHEN, CDR2 SYDVKM. With V trimmed by 8 bases and J by 3 bases, 16 bases remained unmatched. The CDR3 covers 17 residues. The CDR3, as DNA: TGTGCCAGCCGAAGAACCTTGACTAGCGGGTTGAGCTACGAGCAGTACTTC. Its translation: CASRRTLTSGLSYEQYF. Together with reference TRBV28 and TRBJ2-7, the CDR3 gives the full variable domain: DVKVTQSSRYLVKRTGEKVFLECVQDMDHENMFWYRQDPGLGLRLIYFSYDVKMKEKGDIPEGYSVSREKKERFSLILESASTNQTSMYLCASRRTLTSGLSYEQYFGPGTRLTVT.

In this sample, this clonotype turned up a few times. This sequence joins TRBV6-6 and TRBJ2-7; 9 bases align to TRBD1. V was clipped by 6 bases and J by 0 bases; unmatched bases: 3. In germline, CDR1 is MNHNY, CDR2 SVGAGI (reference sequence). The CDR3 spans 14 residues. The CDR3 reads CASRGTGFSYEQYF. The DNA for the CDR3 is TGTGCCAGCAGAGGGACAGGGTTCTCCTACGAGCAGTACTTC.

CDR3 DNA sequence: TGTGCCAGCAGCCAAGTCTCGAGACTAGTTCGCTGGAATGAGCAGTTCTTC. It encodes CASSQVSRLVRWNEQFF. The J gene is TRBJ2-1, the V gene TRBV3-1, with a weak D call TRBD2 (6 bases). The V and J ends lost 1 base and 7 bases respectively, with 20 bases between them. The V gene's germline CDR1 is LGHDT and CDR2 YNNKEL (reference sequence). The CDR3 loop spans 17 amino acids.

This clonotype occurred a few times. V is TRBV28 and J is TRBJ2-7, with D hard to call. The CDR3 has 13 residues. Looked up from germline, CDR1 is MDHEN and CDR2 is SYDVKM. Trimming took 3 bases from V and 6 from J, leaving 12 bases between them. The CDR3 loop reads CASSFGSISEQYF. CDR3 nucleotide sequence: TGTGCCAGCAGTTTCGGGTCCATCTCCGAGCAGTACTTC. The full variable domain, in which reference TRBV28 and TRBJ2-7 provide the parts outside the CDR3, is DVKVTQSSRYLVKRTGEKVFLECVQDMDHENMFWYRQDPGLGLRLIYFSYDVKMKEKGDIPEGYSVSREKKERFSLILESASTNQTSMYLCASSFGSISEQYFGPGTRLTVT.

The chain uses TRBV20-1 and TRBJ2-7; D is uncertain. Germline CDR1 and CDR2: DFQATT and SNEGSKA (reference sequence). The germline V and J ends were trimmed by 2 bases and 3 bases, with 14 bases remaining between them. The CDR3 is 14 residues long. The CDR3 is CSARSVLGLYEQYF. The DNA of the CDR3 is TGCAGTGCTAGAAGTGTTCTTGGGCTCTACGAGCAGTACTTC.

This clonotype has a handful of counts. This rearrangement joins TRBV20-1 to TRBJ2-2; the D gene is possibly TRBD2 (7 bases). In germline, CDR1 is DFQATT, CDR2 SNEGSKA (reference sequence). Trimming took off 0 bases at V and 16 bases at J, with 18 bases between the two ends. The CDR3 covers 13 residues. CDR3 nucleotide sequence: TGCAGTGCTAGAGAACCGGCGGGGGACAAGGGGTTTTTT. Translation: CSAREPAGDKGFF.

This chain uses TRBV5-4 with TRBJ2-5, with 11 positions matching TRBD1. With 3 bases clipped from V and 5 bases from J, the junction kept 0 bases outside the gene matches. Germline V gene data show CDR1 as SGHNT and CDR2 as YYREEE (reference sequence). The CDR3 is 13 amino acids. This chain's CDR3 is CASSWDRGETQYF. DNA of the CDR3: TGTGCCAGCAGCTGGGACAGGGGGGAGACCCAGTACTTC. Using reference TRBV5-4 and TRBJ2-5 for the parts outside the CDR3, the full variable domain is ETGVTQSPTHLIKTRGQQVTLRCSSQSGHNTVSWYQQALGQGPQFIFQYYREEENGRGNFPPRFSGLQFPNYSSELNVNALELDDSALYLCASSWDRGETQYFGPGTRLLVL.

This chain uses TRBV6-2 or TRBV6-3 with TRBJ2-3, with D maybe TRBD2 (6 bases). Germline-derived CDR1 and CDR2 are MNHEY and SVGEGT. V shed 6 bases and J shed 2 bases, with 18 bases lying between them. The CDR3 is made up of 16 amino acids. Written as DNA, the CDR3 is TGTGCCAGCAGCCCCGCGGGGAGTCTCACCACAGATACGCAGTATTTT. This codes for CASSPAGSLTTDTQYF.

This clonotype occurred many times. The chain joins TRBV10-3 to TRBJ2-7, with D possibly TRBD2 on 6 matching bases. The CDR3 is made up of 14 amino acids. The V gene lost 5 bases and the J gene lost 7 bases, with 18 bases spanning the gap. Germline CDR1 reads ENHRY; CDR2 reads SYGVKD. The CDR3 is CAISLSVQAGEQYF. The CDR3 bases are TGTGCCATCAGTCTCAGTGTCCAGGCGGGAGAGCAGTACTTC.

This clonotype is medium-sized. This chain uses TRBV7-9 with TRBJ2-7; 9 bases agree with TRBD1. Germline V CDR1 and CDR2: SEHNR, FQNEAQ (reference sequence). This CDR3 has 15 amino acids. V was pared by 4 bases and J by 5 bases, with 9 bases of the junction left unmatched. As DNA, the CDR3 is TGTGCCAGCAGCTCAATGGACGGGACAGGGAACGAGCAGTACTTC. The encoded protein is CASSSMDGTGNEQYF.

The rearrangement uses TRBV5-1 and TRBJ2-7; D gene ambiguous. The CDR3 loop spans 14 amino acids. Germline V lookup: CDR1 SGHRS, CDR2 YFSETQ. V lost 5 bases and J lost 1, with 13 bases in between. This CDR3 reads CASREVSGSYEQYF. CDR3 bases: TGCGCCAGCAGAGAGGTGTCGGGTTCCTACGAGCAGTACTTC. The whole variable domain, filled in from reference TRBV5-1 and TRBJ2-7, reads KAGVTQTPRYLIKTRGQQVTLSCSPISGHRSVSWYQQTPGQGLQFLFEYFSETQRNKGNFPGRFSGRQFSNSRSEMNVSTLELGDSALYLCASREVSGSYEQYFGPGTRLTVT.

This clonotype was recorded many times. The chain combines TRBV6-2 or TRBV6-3 with TRBJ2-2; 7 nucleotides line up with TRBD1. Looked up from germline, CDR1 is MNHEY and CDR2 is SVGEGT. The CDR3 has 13 residues. The junction had 3 bases not matched to a gene; V was cut back by 5 bases and J by 6 bases. The CDR3 loop is CASSDTGAGELFF. The CDR3 DNA is TGTGCCAGCAGTGACACAGGGGCCGGGGAGCTGTTTTTT.

The gene calls are TRBV6-2 or TRBV6-3 and TRBJ2-4; 14 bases map to TRBD2. J was trimmed by 3 bases and V by 2 bases; bases with no gene match: 3. CDR1 is MNHEY, CDR2 SVGEGT, per germline. The CDR3 runs to 17 residues. The chain's CDR3 is CASSYRGLAGGKNIQYF. The CDR3 DNA reads TGTGCCAGCAGTTACCGTGGACTAGCGGGGGGCAAAAACATTCAGTACTTC.

This chain's CDR3 is CASSLAGQFDEQFF. CDR3 DNA: TGTGCCAGCAGCTTAGCGGGCCAATTCGATGAGCAGTTCTTC. The rearrangement joins TRBV7-6 to TRBJ2-1; D call uncertain. The CDR3 extends over 14 amino acids. The germline V and J ends were trimmed by 0 bases and 8 bases, with 11 bases remaining between them. The germline CDR1 and CDR2 sequences are SGHVS and FNYEAQ. Filled out from reference TRBV7-6 and TRBJ2-1, the complete variable domain reads GAGVSQSPRYKVTKRGQDVALRCDPISGHVSLYWYRQALGQGPEFLTYFNYEAQQDKSGLPNDRFSAERPEGSISTLTIQRTEQRDSAMYRCASSLAGQFDEQFFGPGTRLTVL.

This chain uses TRBV13 with TRBJ2-5; 8 bases match TRBD1. CDR3 length equals 17 residues. Germline assignment: CDR1 PRHDT and CDR2 FYEKMQ (reference sequence). The trim removed 5 bases at V and 5 bases at J, leaving 16 bases unmatched. The CDR3 DNA is TGTGCCAGCAGCAAACTATCCGGGACAGGCCCCTTCGAGACCCAGTACTTC. It yields the protein CASSKLSGTGPFETQYF.

This clonotype appeared a few times. The chain links TRBV4-3 to TRBJ2-5; the match to TRBD2 covers 11 bases. With V trimmed by 0 bases and J by 2 bases, 5 bases remained unmatched. The CDR3 sequence is 17 residues long. The V gene's germline CDR1 is LGHNA and CDR2 YSLEER. The CDR3 sequence is CASSQETSGSGQETQYF. CDR3 nucleotides: TGCGCCAGCAGCCAAGAAACTAGCGGGAGTGGGCAAGAGACCCAGTACTTC.